What follows are 27 T cell receptor beta chains derived from one specimen sequenced in a study of blood T cell repertoires in COVID-19. TCRdb keeps only in-frame clones here, not all; method: immunoSEQ multiplex PCR. This table holds 60,000 to 75,000 clones, around nine tenths found once. The sequenced sample consisted of peripheral blood. These receptors originate from a woman of 80 years or more with active COVID-19.

The rearrangement links TRBV5-6 to TRBJ2-3; TRBD2 aligns across 8 bases. Trimming removed 5 bases from V and 2 bases from J; junction bases left unmatched: 10. CDR1 and CDR2 from the germline V gene are SGHDT and YYEEEE. The CDR3 runs to 16 residues. This CDR3 is CASRTPGGGITDTQYF. CDR3 bases: TGTGCCAGCAGAACCCCCGGCGGGGGGATCACAGATACGCAGTATTTT.

This clone has only a few counts. The rearrangement links TRBV28 to TRBJ2-7, with 10 nucleotides matching TRBD1. V trimming: 5 bases; J trimming: 2 bases; junction bases outside the gene matches: 6. The length of the CDR3 is 15 residues. From germline, CDR1 is MDHEN and CDR2 SYDVKM. CDR3 DNA sequence: TGTGCCAGCAGTAAACCCGGGACAGGGGCCTACGAGCAGTACTTC. Amino acid sequence: CASSKPGTGAYEQYF.

The chain combines TRBV5-4 with TRBJ1-1; D not certain. Germline-derived CDR1 and CDR2 are SGHNT and YYREEE (reference sequence). The V gene lost 2 bases and the J gene lost 0 bases, with 5 bases spanning the gap. This CDR3 region has 13 residues. This CDR3 reads CASSFGMNTEAFF. CDR3 DNA: TGTGCCAGCAGCTTCGGGATGAACACTGAAGCTTTCTTT.

The V and J genes are TRBV12-3 or TRBV12-4 and TRBJ2-6; D unclear. V shed 7 bases and J shed 1 base, with 2 bases lying between them. The CDR3 has 12 amino acids. The DNA of the CDR3 is TGTGCCAGCACATCTGGGGCCAACGTCCTGACTTTC. This encodes CASTSGANVLTF.

This chain links TRBV19 with TRBJ2-2; TRBD1 matches at 12 bases. CDR1 and CDR2 (germline): LNHDA, SQIVND (reference sequence). CDR3 length: 17 residues. Trimming took 7 bases from V and 8 from J; bases not matched to a gene: 14. This CDR3 is CASTVGRWDRGPGELFF. The CDR3 DNA is TGTGCCAGTACCGTAGGGCGTTGGGACAGGGGGCCTGGGGAGCTGTTTTTT.

The V call is TRBV28, the J call TRBJ2-3; 9 nucleotides align to TRBD2. Germline V lookup: CDR1 MDHEN, CDR2 SYDVKM. The junction had 5 bases not matched to a gene; V was cut back by 1 base and J by 0 bases. CDR3 length equals 17 residues. The chain's CDR3 is CASSLSSSGASTDTQYF. CDR3 nucleotides: TGTGCCAGCAGTTTATCATCTAGCGGGGCTAGCACAGATACGCAGTATTTT.

This clone was detected a few times. V usage is TRBV4-3 and J usage is TRBJ2-7; TRBD1 agrees at 8 bases. The CDR3 sequence is 15 residues long. Germline CDR1 is LGHNA and CDR2 is YSLEER. The junction had 4 bases not matched to a gene; V was cut back by 1 base and J by 2 bases. Written as DNA, the CDR3 is TGCGCCAGCAGCCAAGGGACAGGGAGCACCTACGAGCAGTACTTC. This encodes CASSQGTGSTYEQYF.

The CDR3 nucleotides are TGTGCCAGCAGTTTAAGGGGAAACAGCAATCAGCCCCAGCATTTT. Protein product: CASSLRGNSNQPQHF. This rearrangement joins TRBV28 to TRBJ1-5, with D perhaps matching TRBD1 (5 bases). Germline loops: CDR1 MDHEN, CDR2 SYDVKM. The length of the CDR3 is 15 residues. V was shortened by 2 bases and J by 1 base, with 9 bases between the two germline ends.

The chain is built from TRBV18 and TRBJ2-3, with TRBD1 matching 7 bases. The CDR3 extends over 14 amino acids. CDR1 is KGHSH, CDR2 LQKENI, per germline. With 0 bases clipped from V and 9 bases from J, the junction kept 6 bases outside the gene matches. The CDR3 reads CASSPPRGQITQYF. The DNA of the CDR3 is TGTGCCAGCTCACCACCAAGGGGGCAGATCACGCAGTATTTT.

This chain uses TRBV7-2 with TRBJ2-2; a possible D gene is TRBD2 (7 bases). Trimming cost V 5 bases and J 7 bases, with 20 bases left between them. In germline, CDR1 is SGHTA, CDR2 FQGNSA. The CDR3 is 16 residues long. This chain's CDR3 is CASSPFRGGAGGELFF. Written as DNA, the CDR3 is TGTGCCAGCAGCCCCTTTAGGGGGGGGGCTGGCGGGGAGCTGTTTTTT. The complete variable domain, with remaining parts taken from reference TRBV7-2 and TRBJ2-2, reads GAGVSQSPSNKVTEKGKDVELRCDPISGHTALYWYRQSLGQGLEFLIYFQGNSAPDKSGLPSDRFSAERTGGSVSTLTIQRTQQEDSAVYLCASSPFRGGAGGELFFGEGSRLTVL.

This chain connects TRBV21-1 to TRBJ1-1; no check of the table's D call, TRBD1, against the DNA was made. TRBV21-1 counts as a pseudogene. The CDR3 contains 14 residues. This CDR3 is CASNKRQGVPEAFF. The CDR3 nucleotides read TGTGCCAGCAACAAGAGACAGGGTGTGCCTGAAGCTTTCTTT.

The chain joins TRBV7-2 to TRBJ2-1, with TRBD2 matching over 9 bases. This CDR3 is 18 amino acids long. Looked up from germline, CDR1 is SGHTA and CDR2 is FQGNSA. Unmatched junction bases numbered 9, after V lost 3 bases and J lost 0 bases. In DNA form, the CDR3 reads TGTGCCAGCAGCTTCCCGCGGCGGGGGGGCCTCTCCTACAATGAGCAGTTCTTC. Translating it yields CASSFPRRGGLSYNEQFF. The whole variable domain, filled in from reference TRBV7-2 and TRBJ2-1, reads GAGVSQSPSNKVTEKGKDVELRCDPISGHTALYWYRQSLGQGLEFLIYFQGNSAPDKSGLPSDRFSAERTGGSVSTLTIQRTQQEDSAVYLCASSFPRRGGLSYNEQFFGPGTRLTVL.

The V and J genes are TRBV19 and TRBJ2-7; perhaps TRBD2 as D (6 bases). V was clipped by 3 bases and J by 6 bases, with 15 bases between them. CDR3 size: 14 residues. The germline CDR1 and CDR2 sequences are LNHDA and SQIVND (reference sequence). DNA of the CDR3: TGTGCCAGTAGTATTGTTGGGACTGGAGGCGAGCAGTACTTC. Its protein is CASSIVGTGGEQYF.

This clone was detected only once. The chain couples TRBV12-3 or TRBV12-4 to TRBJ2-5, with TRBD2 as a possible D gene (6 bases). V gave up 7 bases and J gave up 2 bases, with 8 bases separating them. This CDR3 comprises 12 residues. CDR3 in DNA: TGTGCCAGCACGGGAGTACAAGAGACCCAGTACTTC. Protein: CASTGVQETQYF.

Only one count was recorded for this clone. The J gene is TRBJ1-2, the V gene TRBV28; TRBD1 aligns across 10 bases. CDR1 MDHEN and CDR2 SYDVKM come from the germline V gene. With 5 bases clipped from V and 2 bases from J, the junction kept 8 bases outside the gene matches. CDR3 length: 16 residues. The CDR3 here is CASSQGGTGVNYGYTF. DNA of the CDR3: TGTGCCAGCAGTCAAGGAGGGACAGGGGTAAACTATGGCTACACCTTC.

V gene TRBV6-5 combines with J gene TRBJ2-5, with TRBD2 matching over 8 bases. Losses at the gene ends were 6 bases for V and 4 bases for J; bases not matched to a gene: 10. The CDR3 is made up of 15 amino acids. Germline V gives CDR1 MNHEY, CDR2 SVGAGI. CDR3 coding DNA: TGTGCCAGCAGGAATATAGCGGGGCGGCGAGAGACCCAGTACTTC. Its protein product is CASRNIAGRRETQYF.

This chain uses TRBV28 with TRBJ2-2, with a tentative D call TRBD1 (5 bases). CDR3 length: 16 amino acids. Trimming removed 4 bases from V and 5 bases from J, with 17 bases in between. CDR1 MDHEN and CDR2 SYDVKM come from the germline V gene. CDR3 nucleotide sequence: TGTGCCAGCAGTTCCAGGGATTACGGGTTAACCGGGGAGCTGTTTTTT. Amino acids: CASSSRDYGLTGELFF.

The rearrangement links TRBV4-1 to TRBJ2-7; 9 bases are a match to TRBD2. The ends lost 2 bases at V and 0 bases at J; junction bases unmatched: 17. The CDR3 is 20 amino acids. Germline V gives CDR1 MGHRA, CDR2 YSYEKL. The CDR3 here is CASSQSTPRRLAESSYEQYF. The CDR3 nucleotides read TGCGCCAGCAGCCAATCAACCCCGCGGAGACTAGCGGAAAGCTCCTACGAGCAGTACTTC.

CDR3 coding DNA: TGTGCCAGTACCTCCCCCCAGCGGGGCACAGATACGCAGTATTTT. Translated, it gives CASTSPQRGTDTQYF. The chain combines TRBV19 with TRBJ2-3; perhaps TRBD2 as D (6 bases). Germline CDR1 reads LNHDA; CDR2 reads SQIVND (reference sequence). The CDR3 contains 15 residues. V lost 7 bases and J lost 1, with 15 bases in between.

The chain is built from TRBV7-2 and TRBJ1-2, with D possibly matching TRBD1 (6 bases). The CDR3 is made up of 13 amino acids. Trimming stripped 5 bases from V and 4 bases from J, with 11 bases between. Per the germline V gene, CDR1 is SGHTA and CDR2 is FQGNSA. The chain's CDR3 is CASSADRTYGYTF. CDR3 nucleotide sequence: TGTGCCAGCAGCGCAGACAGGACCTATGGCTACACCTTC.

V gene TRBV5-1 combines with J gene TRBJ2-1; 9 bases match TRBD2. CDR1 and CDR2 from the germline V gene are SGHRS and YFSETQ. CDR3 length: 18 amino acids. Germline trimming cut 3 bases from V and 0 bases from J; bases unmatched to any gene: 10. The CDR3 spells CASSSWWAGGPSYNEQFF. In DNA form, the CDR3 reads TGCGCCAGCAGCTCCTGGTGGGCGGGGGGGCCCTCCTACAATGAGCAGTTCTTC.

This chain's CDR3 is CASRERGASYEQYF. The CDR3 DNA reads as TGTGCCAGTAGAGAGCGGGGGGCGTCCTACGAGCAGTACTTC. The V call is TRBV19, the J call TRBJ2-7, with 9 bases fitting TRBD2. The V and J ends lost 6 bases and 1 base, in that order; junction bases with no gene match: 4. Germline CDR1 reads LNHDA; CDR2 reads SQIVND (reference sequence). The CDR3 has 14 residues.

The chain combines TRBV18 with TRBJ2-7, with 8 bases aligning to TRBD1. This CDR3 has 15 residues. J gave up 2 bases and V 6 bases, and 9 bases lay outside the gene matches. Germline CDR1 reads KGHSH; CDR2 reads LQKENI. CDR3 amino acids: CASSPDRALAYEQYF. CDR3 in DNA: TGTGCCAGCTCGCCGGACAGGGCTCTGGCCTACGAGCAGTACTTC.

The rearrangement links TRBV7-9 to TRBJ1-2, with D unclear. CDR1 and CDR2 (germline): SEHNR, FQNEAQ (reference sequence). CDR3 length: 13 amino acids. V lost 2 bases to trimming and J lost 2 bases, with 6 bases between them. The CDR3 nucleotides are TGTGCCAGCAGCTTACCAGGCAACTATGGCTACACCTTC. Amino acids: CASSLPGNYGYTF.

The V call is TRBV12-3 or TRBV12-4, the J call TRBJ2-5, with 11 bases fitting TRBD1. This CDR3 has 13 amino acids. V lost 5 bases to trimming and J lost 5 bases; unmatched junction nucleotides: 1. CDR3 region: CASSRTGGETQYF. The CDR3, as DNA: TGTGCCAGCAGTCGGACAGGGGGCGAGACCCAGTACTTC.

The gene calls are TRBV9 and TRBJ2-1, with 7 bases identical to TRBD2. There are 16 residues in the CDR3. CDR1 is SGDLS, CDR2 YYNGEE, per germline. The V segment lost 3 bases and the J segment 4 bases; nucleotides outside the gene matches: 10. CDR3 in amino acids: CASSAGGYQGYNEQFF. DNA of the CDR3: TGTGCCAGCAGCGCCGGGGGGTACCAAGGATACAATGAGCAGTTCTTC.

The rearrangement joins TRBV18 to TRBJ2-2; 7 positions agree with TRBD2. CDR3 length equals 14 residues. The germline V gene has CDR1 KGHSH and CDR2 LQKENI. Losses at the gene ends were 4 bases for V and 7 bases for J; bases not matched to a gene: 6. This CDR3 is CASSRGGRVGELFF. CDR3 nucleotides: TGTGCCAGCTCACGCGGGGGTCGAGTCGGGGAGCTGTTTTTT.